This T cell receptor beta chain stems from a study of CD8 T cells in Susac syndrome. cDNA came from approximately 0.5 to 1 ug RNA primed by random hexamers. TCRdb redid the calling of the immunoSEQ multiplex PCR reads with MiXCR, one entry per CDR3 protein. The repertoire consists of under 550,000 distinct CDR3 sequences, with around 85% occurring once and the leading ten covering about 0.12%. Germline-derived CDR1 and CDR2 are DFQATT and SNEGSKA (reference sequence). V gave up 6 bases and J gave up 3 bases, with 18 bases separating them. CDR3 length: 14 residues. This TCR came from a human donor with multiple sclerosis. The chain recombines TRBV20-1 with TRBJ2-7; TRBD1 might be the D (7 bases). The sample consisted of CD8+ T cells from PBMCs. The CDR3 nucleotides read TGCAGTGCAAACGACAGGGACTCCTACTACGAGCAGTACTTC. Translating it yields CSANDRDSYYEQYF.